This T cell receptor beta chain was observed in a study of blood T cell repertoires in COVID-19. At the level of the study: The analysed material was cDNA or gDNA that came from T cells, B-cell-depleted T cells, or PBMCs.

Enrolled through a virtual design, the participants were between roughly 18 and 95 years of age and came from under 30 US areas. Participants' own reports of clinical history determined their cohort assignment. The data were produced by immunoSEQ multiplex PCR, yet TCRdb's version contains in-frame clones alone and is incomplete. The table lists around 180,000 clones, 75% to 85% of them singletons, with about a sixth in the top ten. The origin of this receptor is a woman aged 45-65 years with acute COVID-19. The sample taken for sequencing was PBMCs or T cells enriched from blood (not recorded which).

For the CDR3, the DNA is TGCGCCAGCAGGACACCCAATAGCAATCAGCCCCAGCATTTT. Translating it yields CASRTPNSNQPQHF. J is TRBJ1-5 and V is TRBV10-2; D is uncertain. Deletions cut 6 bases from V and 0 bases from J, with 9 bases between. Germline-derived CDR1 and CDR2 are WSHSY and SAAADI. This CDR3 is built from 14 residues.